This T cell receptor beta chain was retrieved from a study of cytomegalovirus exposure and HLA in healthy donors. Points from the study as a whole: The TCR clusters that emerged in the first cohort tended, a later analysis found, to co-occur in the approximately 110 validation repertoires.

In regard to this clone: Its antigen remains unknown.

V dropped 6 bases and J dropped 3 bases, with 17 bases sitting between them. Germline assignment: CDR1 SGHTA and CDR2 FQGTGA. The CDR3 has 16 amino acids. Data came from immunoSEQ multiplex PCR; TCRdb stores just in-frame clones and leaves some out. The data contain 130,000 to 150,000 clones, around 90% of them singletons. The chain has TRBV7-3 and TRBJ2-2; the D is unclear. Sequenced input: PBMCs. This receptor was taken from a woman between 25 and 40 years old in good health and CMV-seropositive. The CDR3 DNA is TGTGCCAGCAGGAAGGAGATTAATCCGGACACCGGGGAGCTGTTTTTT. Its translation is CASRKEINPDTGELFF. Drawing the rest from reference TRBV7-3 and TRBJ2-2, the complete variable domain is GAGVSQTPSNKVTEKGKYVELRCDPISGHTALYWYRQSLGQGPEFLIYFQGTGAADDSGLPNDRFFAVRPEGSVSTLKIQRTERGDSAVYLCASRKEINPDTGELFFGEGSRLTVL.